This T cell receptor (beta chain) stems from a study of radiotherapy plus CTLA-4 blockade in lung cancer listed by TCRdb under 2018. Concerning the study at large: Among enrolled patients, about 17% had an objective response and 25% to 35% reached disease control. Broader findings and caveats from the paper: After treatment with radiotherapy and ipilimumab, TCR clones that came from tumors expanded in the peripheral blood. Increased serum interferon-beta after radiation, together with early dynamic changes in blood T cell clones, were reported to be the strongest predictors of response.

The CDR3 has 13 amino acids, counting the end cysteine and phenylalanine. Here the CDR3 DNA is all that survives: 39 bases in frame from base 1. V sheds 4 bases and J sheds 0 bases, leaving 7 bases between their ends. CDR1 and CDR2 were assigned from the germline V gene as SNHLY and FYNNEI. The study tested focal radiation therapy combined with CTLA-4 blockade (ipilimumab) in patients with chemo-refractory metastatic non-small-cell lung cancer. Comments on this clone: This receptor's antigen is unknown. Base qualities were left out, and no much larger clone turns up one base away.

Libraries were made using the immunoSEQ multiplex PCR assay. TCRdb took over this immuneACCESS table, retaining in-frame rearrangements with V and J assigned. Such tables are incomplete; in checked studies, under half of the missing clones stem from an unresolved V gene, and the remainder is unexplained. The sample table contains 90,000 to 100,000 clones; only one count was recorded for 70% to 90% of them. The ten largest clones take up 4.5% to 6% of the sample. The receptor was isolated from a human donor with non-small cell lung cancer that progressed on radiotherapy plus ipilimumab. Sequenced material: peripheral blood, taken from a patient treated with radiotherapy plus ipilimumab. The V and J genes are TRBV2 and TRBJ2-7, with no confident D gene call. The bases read TGTGCCAGCAGTGTCTTAAGCTCCTACGAGCAGTACTTC. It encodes CASSVLSSYEQYF.